Below, 4 T cell receptor beta chains from the same sample are listed, as sequenced in a study of blood T cell repertoires in COVID-19. Repertoires were generated with immunoSEQ multiplex PCR, while TCRdb's copy carries only in-frame clones and drops some. In the table there are 150,000 to 200,000 clones, 75% to 85% of which are singletons. The specimen sequenced was PBMCs or T cells enriched from blood (not recorded which). The receptor source for this set is a man aged 40-55 years who had recovered from COVID-19.

This chain links TRBV12-5 with TRBJ1-5, with 8 bases aligning to TRBD1. Trimming at V came to 4 bases and at J to 6 bases, leaving 20 bases not matched to a gene. CDR1 is LGHNT and CDR2 is FRNRAP in the germline V gene. CDR3 length: 19 amino acids. CDR3 in DNA: TGTGCTAGTGGTTCCTCCCCCAATAAGACAGGGGATAGCCCTCAGCCCCAGCATTTT. This gives the protein CASGSSPNKTGDSPQPQHF. The entire variable domain, with the rest obtained from reference TRBV12-5 and TRBJ1-5, is as follows: DARVTQTPRHKVTEMGQEVTMRCQPILGHNTVFWYRQTMMQGLELLAYFRNRAPLDDSGMPKDRFSAEMPDATLATLKIQPSEPRDSAVYFCASGSSPNKTGDSPQPQHFGDGTRLSIL.

This clone has only one observation. The V and J genes are TRBV10-1 and TRBJ2-3, with D perhaps TRBD2 (6 bases). The CDR3 is made up of 15 amino acids. The germline V gene has CDR1 WNHNN and CDR2 SYGVQD (reference sequence). V gave up 3 bases and J gave up 4 bases, with 14 bases separating them. The CDR3 loop reads CASSDSRTGADTQYF. In nucleotides, the CDR3 is TGCGCCAGCAGTGATTCCCGCACGGGGGCAGATACGCAGTATTTT.

This chain uses TRBV29-1 with TRBJ2-2; D may be TRBD1 (6 bases). V shed 6 bases and J shed 2 bases, with 16 bases lying between them. From germline, CDR1 is SQVTM and CDR2 ANQGSEA. The CDR3 spans 15 residues. CDR3 DNA sequence: TGCAGCGTCGCCGGGACATACCTTAACACCGGGGAGCTGTTTTTT. Translation: CSVAGTYLNTGELFF.

The chain employs TRBV13 and TRBJ1-1; the D is unclear. Germline V lookup: CDR1 PRHDT, CDR2 FYEKMQ (reference sequence). This CDR3 is built from 15 residues. Trimming removed 3 bases at V and 4 bases at J, with 15 bases between. CDR3 protein: CASSFPVPRGTEAFF. The CDR3 bases are TGTGCCAGCAGCTTCCCCGTGCCGCGGGGCACTGAAGCTTTCTTT.